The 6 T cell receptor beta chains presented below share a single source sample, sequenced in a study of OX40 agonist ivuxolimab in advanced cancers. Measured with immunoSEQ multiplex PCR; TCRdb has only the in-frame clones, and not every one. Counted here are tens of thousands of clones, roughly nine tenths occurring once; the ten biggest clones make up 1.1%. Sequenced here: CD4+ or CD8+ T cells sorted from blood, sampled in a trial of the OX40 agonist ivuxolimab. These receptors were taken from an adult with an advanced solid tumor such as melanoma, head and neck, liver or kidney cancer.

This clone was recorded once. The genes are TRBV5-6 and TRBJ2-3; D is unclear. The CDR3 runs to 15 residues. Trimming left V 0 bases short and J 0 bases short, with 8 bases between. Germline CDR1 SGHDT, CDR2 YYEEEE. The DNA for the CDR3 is TGTGCCAGCAGCTTGGGAATAGGAAGCACAGATACGCAGTATTTT. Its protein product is CASSLGIGSTDTQYF.

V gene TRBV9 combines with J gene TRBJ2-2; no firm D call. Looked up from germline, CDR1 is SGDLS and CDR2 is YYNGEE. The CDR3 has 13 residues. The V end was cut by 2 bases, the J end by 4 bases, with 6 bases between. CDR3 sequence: CASSVGFTGELFF. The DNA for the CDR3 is TGTGCCAGCAGCGTTGGGTTCACCGGGGAGCTGTTTTTT.

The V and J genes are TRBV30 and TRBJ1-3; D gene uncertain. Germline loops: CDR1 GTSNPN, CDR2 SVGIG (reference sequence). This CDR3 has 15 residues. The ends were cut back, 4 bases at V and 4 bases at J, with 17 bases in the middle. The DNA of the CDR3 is TGTGCCTGGACCCAAATTCCCAGGAGCGGAAACACCATATATTTT. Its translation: CAWTQIPRSGNTIYF.

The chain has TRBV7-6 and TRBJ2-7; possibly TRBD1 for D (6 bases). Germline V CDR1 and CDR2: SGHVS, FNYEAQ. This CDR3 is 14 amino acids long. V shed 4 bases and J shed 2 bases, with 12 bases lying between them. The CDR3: CASSSRTAPYEQYF. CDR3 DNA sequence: TGTGCCAGCAGCTCCCGGACAGCACCCTACGAGCAGTACTTC. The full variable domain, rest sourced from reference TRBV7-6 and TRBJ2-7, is GAGVSQSPRYKVTKRGQDVALRCDPISGHVSLYWYRQALGQGPEFLTYFNYEAQQDKSGLPNDRFSAERPEGSISTLTIQRTEQRDSAMYRCASSSRTAPYEQYFGPGTRLTVT.

The CDR3 DNA reads TGTGCCAGCCAAAGGCAGGAAAATCAGCCCCAGCATTTT. Protein sequence: CASQRQENQPQHF. This chain connects TRBV28 to TRBJ1-5; D is uncertain. Trimming shortened V by 8 bases and J by 4 bases, and 12 bases separated the two germline ends. Germline CDR1 reads MDHEN; CDR2 reads SYDVKM. The CDR3 loop spans 13 amino acids.

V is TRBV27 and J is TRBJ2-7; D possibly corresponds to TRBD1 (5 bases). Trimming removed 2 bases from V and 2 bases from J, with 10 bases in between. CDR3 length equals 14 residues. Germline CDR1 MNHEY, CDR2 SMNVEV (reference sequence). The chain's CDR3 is CASSLKTATYEQYF. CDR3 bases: TGTGCCAGCAGTTTAAAGACAGCTACCTACGAGCAGTACTTC.